The present TCR beta chain was sequenced within a study of blood T cell repertoires in COVID-19. Study background: Acute and convalescent COVID-19 specimens originated in the United States, Italy and Spain. PBMCs, B-cell-depleted T cells, or T cells provided the cDNA or gDNA that made up the material.

Trimming cost V 1 base and J 7 bases; bases outside gene matches: 3. The germline V gene encodes CDR1 LGHNT and CDR2 FRNRAP. The CDR3 extends over 14 amino acids. Per the original data handling: Reference gene primer amplification yielded estimated nucleated cell counts. TCRdb keeps only in-frame clones here, not all; method: immunoSEQ multiplex PCR. That table furnishes V, J and clone size, whereas the DNA furnished D and trimming. The sample has approximately 60,000 clones, over 70% seen once. The chain carries TRBV12-5 and TRBJ1-5; 8 bases are a match to TRBD1. Sequenced input: peripheral blood. The TCR was taken from a human donor in a cohort sampled during active COVID-19. For the CDR3, the DNA is TGTGCTAGTGGTTTGGGACAGGGGTGGCAGCCCCAGCATTTT. Protein sequence: CASGLGQGWQPQHF. The whole variable domain, remainder taken from reference TRBV12-5 and TRBJ1-5, is DARVTQTPRHKVTEMGQEVTMRCQPILGHNTVFWYRQTMMQGLELLAYFRNRAPLDDSGMPKDRFSAEMPDATLATLKIQPSEPRDSAVYFCASGLGQGWQPQHFGDGTRLSIL.